This TCR beta chain derives from a study of molecular identifiers for immune sequencing clone quantification. TCRdb re-derived calls from the PCR reads in MiXCR, one entry per CDR3 protein. The profile shows approximately 550,000 distinct CDR3 sequences, around 23% of them singletons. Germline V CDR1 and CDR2: MNHNS, SASEGT. CDR3 length: 15 residues. V lost 1 base, J lost 0 bases, and 9 bases lay in between. The chain combines TRBV6-1 with TRBJ1-2; D gene uncertain. The sequence was obtained from a human donor in good health. Some libraries in this study had Jurkat cell RNA spiked in. The sequenced sample was naive CD8+ T cells from blood, with Jurkat cell RNA spiked in. Noted subset: FACS-sorted CD8+CD4-CCR7+CD45RA+ naive T cells. CDR3 protein: CASSEESATNYGYTF. CDR3 bases: TGTGCCAGCAGTGAAGAGTCGGCAACTAACTATGGCTACACCTTC.